This paragraph covers one T cell receptor (beta chain) sequence. V was trimmed by 2 bases and J by 4 bases, leaving 17 bases between them. CDR1 and CDR2 (germline): MNHEY, SMNVEV (reference sequence). The CDR3 runs 16 residues. The source of the sample is a study of blood T cell repertoires in COVID-19. Study background: From the United States, Italy and Spain came samples of acute and convalescent COVID-19.

Measured with immunoSEQ multiplex PCR; TCRdb has only the in-frame clones, and not every one. The data show approximately 93,000 clones, 55% to 75% seen once. What was sequenced was peripheral blood. This chain joins TRBV27 and TRBJ1-1; the D gene is possibly TRBD1 (6 bases). This TCR derives from a woman older than 75 with acute or convalescent COVID-19. CDR3 in amino acids: CASSLRGGAVVTEAFF. CDR3 bases: TGTGCCAGCAGTTTAAGGGGGGGCGCGGTGGTCACTGAAGCTTTCTTT.